A single T cell receptor (beta chain) is shown here with its context. This record comes from a study of response to subunit inactivated influenza vaccine. TCRdb recomputed calls from the RT-PCR reads with MiXCR, one row per CDR3 protein. The data hold about 800,000 distinct CDR3 sequences, with 21% observed a single time. The CDR3 has 13 amino acids. The V end lost 7 bases, the J end lost 6 bases, and 16 bases lay between the germline ends. Germline assignment: CDR1 MGHDK and CDR2 SYGVNS. This sequence joins TRBV25-1 and TRBJ2-7; a weak D match, TRBD2 (7 bases). The sequence came from a man aged 50 to 60 who received an inactivated influenza vaccine. This specimen was PBMCs from blood, taken approximately 5 days after vaccination. The DNA of the CDR3 is TGTGCCAGCACAGGGGACTACGCCTTCGAGCAGTACTTC. The encoded protein is CASTGDYAFEQYF.